These T cell receptor beta chains were read from a single sample in a study of blood T cell repertoires in COVID-19. The method was immunoSEQ multiplex PCR; TCRdb's version includes in-frame clones alone and lacks a portion of them. This sample yields under 250,000 clones, of which around 82% are seen a single time; approximately 4.5% belongs to the top ten. The specimen sequenced was peripheral blood. The origin of the receptors is a woman between 65 and 79 years old with acute or convalescent COVID-19. The CDR3 runs from the conserved cysteine through the conserved F or W. The order of the fields is V gene, J gene, clone size, D gene, CDR3 protein, CDR3 DNA. A D gene is named only where the DNA matches it firmly. Size is stated for part of the rows, as once, few or many counts, or as a class when the clone is expanded.

>TRBV10-3|TRBJ1-2|-|TRBD1
CAITPAMGQRDYGYTF
TGTGCCATCACCCCCGCGATGGGACAGCGCGACTATGGCTACACCTTC
>TRBV5-3|TRBJ1-5|once|-
CARSLDAGAHGNQPQHF
TGTGCCAGAAGCTTGGATGCGGGGGCGCATGGGAATCAGCCCCAGCATTTT
>TRBV7-2|TRBJ2-7|-|-
CASSLRISAGTTYEQYF
TGTGCCAGCAGCTTAAGGATATCAGCAGGAACGACCTACGAGCAGTACTTC
>TRBV11-2|TRBJ1-2|once|-
CASSLSRYYGYTF
TGTGCCAGCAGCTTATCTAGGTACTATGGCTACACCTTC
>TRBV2|TRBJ2-5|once|TRBD2
CASSESLAGGETQYF
TGTGCCAGCAGTGAGAGTCTAGCGGGGGGTGAGACCCAGTACTTC
>TRBV2|TRBJ1-5|-|TRBD1
CASRPGQGARQPQHF
TGTGCCAGCAGGCCGGGACAGGGGGCCAGGCAGCCCCAGCATTTT
>TRBV3-1/TRBV3-2|TRBJ1-1|-|-
CASSQRNTEAFF
TGTGCCAGCAGCCAGAGGAACACTGAAGCTTTCTTT
>TRBV3-1/TRBV3-2|TRBJ1-1|-|-
CASSPRNWFVNTEAFF
TGTGCCAGCAGCCCCAGAAATTGGTTCGTGAACACTGAAGCTTTCTTT
>TRBV11-3|TRBJ2-5|-|-
CASSLGSHPSQETQYF
TGTGCCAGCAGCTTGGGTAGCCACCCCTCTCAAGAGACCCAGTACTTC
>TRBV24-1|TRBJ2-5|-|TRBD1
CATSPGGAGETQYF
TGTGCCACCAGCCCAGGGGGCGCCGGGGAGACCCAGTACTTC
>TRBV18|TRBJ2-7|-|TRBD1
CASSPPQDRVYGQYF
TGTGCCAGCTCACCACCCCAGGACAGGGTCTATGGGCAGTACTTC
>TRBV5-1|TRBJ2-7|-|-
CASSLGGGRLYEQYF
TGCGCCAGCAGCTTGGGAGGTGGCCGTCTCTACGAGCAGTACTTC
>TRBV10-3|TRBJ1-2|few|-
CAINTDPNYGYTF
TGTGCCATCAATACTGATCCTAACTATGGCTACACCTTC
>TRBV28|TRBJ1-1|-|TRBD1
CASRDRGPTEAFF
TGTGCCAGCAGGGACAGGGGGCCTACTGAAGCTTTCTTT
>TRBV24-1|TRBJ2-7|-|TRBD1
CATSAENRGHYEQYF
TGTGCCACCAGTGCCGAAAACAGGGGGCACTACGAGCAGTACTTC
>TRBV6-5|TRBJ1-2|-|TRBD1
CATRRDRGNYGYTF
TGTGCCACACGACGGGACAGGGGTAACTATGGCTACACCTTC
>TRBV10-3|TRBJ1-3|-|TRBD1
CATGTGLPGNTIYF
TGTGCCACAGGGACAGGGTTACCTGGAAACACCATATATTTT
>TRBV4-1|TRBJ1-5|-|-
CASSHLGPDGKPGF
TGCGCCAGCAGCCACCTAGGGCCAGATGGGAAGCCAGGGTTT
>TRBV4-2|TRBJ1-2|-|-
CASSPSGGFYGYTF
TGTGCCAGCAGCCCTAGTGGGGGGTTCTATGGCTACACCTTC
>TRBV18|TRBJ2-7|-|TRBD2
CASSPIAGGGYEQYF
TGTGCCAGCTCACCGATAGCGGGGGGCGGGTACGAGCAGTACTTC
>TRBV9|TRBJ1-2|-|-
CASSKPDSYGYTF
TGTGCCAGCAGCAAACCGGACAGCTATGGCTACACCTTC
>TRBV2|TRBJ2-2|-|TRBD2
CASRLQPGLAGVVAGELFF
TGTGCCAGCAGACTACAGCCCGGACTAGCGGGGGTCGTTGCCGGGGAGCTGTTTTTT
>TRBV9|TRBJ2-1|-|TRBD2
CASSATGLAYNEQFF
TGTGCCAGCAGCGCGACGGGACTAGCCTACAATGAGCAGTTCTTC
>TRBV6-2/TRBV6-3|TRBJ1-2|-|-
CASSYGRQVYGYTF
TGTGCCAGCAGTTACGGGAGACAGGTCTATGGCTACACCTTC
>TRBV7-9|TRBJ2-5|-|TRBD2
CASSLSSGGFQETQYF
TGTGCCAGCAGCTTGTCTAGCGGGGGGTTTCAAGAGACCCAGTACTTC
>TRBV6-4|TRBJ1-1|-|-
CASSLGTGGTEAFF
TGTGCCAGCAGCCTTGGGACCGGGGGCACTGAAGCTTTCTTT
>TRBV6-5|TRBJ1-1|-|-
CASSSTDRIEAFF
TGTGCCAGCAGTTCCACGGACAGAATTGAAGCTTTCTTT
>TRBV4-3|TRBJ1-6|few|-
CASSLQGSSSPLHF
TGCGCCAGCAGCTTACAGGGCAGTAGTTCACCCCTCCACTTT
>TRBV5-1|TRBJ2-3|-|TRBD1
CASSRGRGTDTQYF
TGCGCCAGCAGCAGGGGGCGGGGCACAGATACGCAGTATTTT
>TRBV10-3|TRBJ1-1|-|TRBD1
CAISTGQGRTEAFF
TGTGCCATCAGTACGGGACAGGGGCGAACTGAAGCTTTCTTT
>TRBV4-3|TRBJ1-4|-|-
CASSQGWSGNNEKLFF
TGCGCCAGCAGCCAAGGATGGTCAGGGAATAATGAAAAACTGTTTTTT